Below, 15 T cell receptor beta chains from the same sample are listed, as sequenced in a study of vaccination and CD4 T cells after COVID-19. MiXCR, applied by TCRdb to the PCR reads, yields one record per CDR3 protein. The sample includes 25,000 to 30,000 distinct CDR3 sequences, about 54% of them seen just once. The time point: late sampling 161 to 241 days after vaccination in a few convalescent patients. The sequences come from CD4+ T cells from blood, collected about 7 months after SARS-CoV-2 vaccination. The receptors originated from a human donor who had recovered from COVID-19.

This clonotype turned up a few times. J is TRBJ2-1 and V is TRBV15; 11 bases are a match to TRBD2. The CDR3 length is 14 residues. The germline CDR1 and CDR2 sequences are LNHNV and YYDKDF (reference sequence). V trimming: 8 bases; J trimming: 8 bases; junction bases outside the gene matches: 8. DNA for the CDR3: TGTGCCACCTCAGCCGGGACTAGCGGATATGAGCAGTTCTTC. Protein sequence: CATSAGTSGYEQFF.

This clonotype was observed a few times. The chain has TRBV6-4 and TRBJ2-7; D might be TRBD2 (6 bases). CDR1 MRHNA and CDR2 SNTAGT come from the germline V gene. V was trimmed by 0 bases and J by 6 bases, leaving 9 bases between them. This CDR3 comprises 13 residues. The CDR3 reads CASSDSSSGEQYF. CDR3 in DNA: TGTGCCAGCAGTGACTCGAGTAGCGGCGAGCAGTACTTC.

This chain links TRBV2 with TRBJ2-5; D is possibly TRBD2 (6 bases). CDR1 SNHLY and CDR2 FYNNEI come from the germline V gene. The CDR3 extends over 12 amino acids. V gave up 7 bases and J gave up 5 bases, with 11 bases separating them. CDR3 nucleotide sequence: TGTGCCAGCAATCGGGGGTTCGAGACCCAGTACTTC. Translation: CASNRGFETQYF.

This clonotype was observed a handful of times. V usage is TRBV10-3 and J usage is TRBJ2-3, with D unresolved. This CDR3 has 13 residues. The V gene lost 11 bases and the J gene lost 3 bases, with 15 bases spanning the gap. Germline V gives CDR1 ENHRY, CDR2 SYGVKD. The CDR3 is CAAMKTETDTQYF. The CDR3 nucleotides read TGTGCCGCCATGAAGACTGAGACAGATACGCAGTATTTT.

This clonotype appeared a few times. The chain recombines TRBV7-2 with TRBJ2-1; TRBD2 matches at 10 bases. CDR1 SGHTA and CDR2 FQGNSA come from the germline V gene. J was trimmed by 4 bases and V by 3 bases; bases with no gene match: 6. This CDR3 contains 16 residues. The CDR3, as DNA: TGTGCCAGCAGCTTCCAGGGACTAGCGAGTTACAATGAGCAGTTCTTC. Protein product: CASSFQGLASYNEQFF.

The chain uses TRBV6-5 and TRBJ1-4, with 8 positions matching TRBD1. V was clipped by 4 bases and J by 7 bases; unmatched bases: 5. CDR1 is MNHEY and CDR2 is SVGAGI in the germline V gene. This CDR3 comprises 14 residues. As DNA, the CDR3 is TGTGCCAGCAGTTTTAACAGGGGGGCTGAAAAACTGTTTTTT. The encoded protein is CASSFNRGAEKLFF.

This clonotype was observed once. The CDR3, as DNA: TGTGCCAGCATAGTTGGGGGGAGCTGGAACACCGGGGAGCTGTTTTTT. Residues: CASIVGGSWNTGELFF. The chain links TRBV28 to TRBJ2-2, with D possibly being TRBD2 (6 bases). Germline lookup yields CDR1 MDHEN and CDR2 SYDVKM. The CDR3 is made up of 16 amino acids. Trimming stripped 7 bases from V and 1 base from J, with 16 bases between.

This clonotype was counted between two and nine times. This chain connects TRBV29-1 to TRBJ1-1; D may be TRBD1 (5 bases). V shed 6 bases and J shed 1 base, with 12 bases lying between them. In germline, CDR1 is SQVTM, CDR2 ANQGSEA. The CDR3 is 13 residues long. CDR3 nucleotides: TGCAGCGTGGGGGGGAACGAGAACACTGAAGCTTTCTTT. It yields the protein CSVGGNENTEAFF.

This clonotype has a handful of counts. The V gene is TRBV20-1, the J gene TRBJ2-5; D may be TRBD1 (5 bases). V was clipped by 4 bases and J by 2 bases, with 14 bases between them. This CDR3 has 14 residues. Germline-derived CDR1 and CDR2 are DFQATT and SNEGSKA (reference sequence). CDR3 coding DNA: TGCAGTGCTATTTACCAGGGTGGACAAGAGACCCAGTACTTC. Translating gives CSAIYQGGQETQYF.

This rearrangement joins TRBV7-8 to TRBJ2-1; D is possibly TRBD1 (6 bases). Germline-derived CDR1 and CDR2 are SGHVS and FQNEAQ. The CDR3 totals 15 residues. V lost 0 bases and J lost 5, with 11 bases in between. CDR3 nucleotide sequence: TGTGCCAGCAGCTTAGCGTGGGACATTAACAATGAGCAGTTCTTC. It yields the protein CASSLAWDINNEQFF.

This chain links TRBV27 with TRBJ2-5; 7 bases fit TRBD1. This CDR3 is built from 14 residues. The germline CDR1 and CDR2 sequences are MNHEY and SMNVEV (reference sequence). V dropped 5 bases and J dropped 4; count of bases not matched to a gene: 7. DNA for the CDR3: TGTGCCAGCAGTCCGATGCCAGGGGGAGAGACCCAGTACTTC. Its protein product is CASSPMPGGETQYF.

The V gene is TRBV7-9, the J gene TRBJ1-1; no clear D. Trimming shortened V by 0 bases and J by 0 bases, and 5 bases separated the two germline ends. Looked up from germline, CDR1 is SEHNR and CDR2 is FQNEAQ (reference sequence). This CDR3 is built from 14 residues. The DNA of the CDR3 is TGTGCCAGCAGCTTAGCCCAGTTGAACACTGAAGCTTTCTTT. Protein sequence: CASSLAQLNTEAFF.

The chain joins TRBV19 to TRBJ1-6; the D is unclear. CDR1 LNHDA and CDR2 SQIVND come from the germline V gene (reference sequence). Trimming left V 1 base short and J 10 bases short, with 5 bases between. The length of the CDR3 is 12 residues. The CDR3 nucleotides are TGTGCCAGTAGTATAGGGGTCTCACCCCTCCACTTT. The encoded protein is CASSIGVSPLHF. Combining the CDR3 with reference TRBV19 and TRBJ1-6 gives the whole variable domain DGGITQSPKYLFRKEGQNVTLSCEQNLNHDAMYWYRQDPGQGLRLIYYSQIVNDFQKGDIAEGYSVSREKKESFPLTVTSAQKNPTAFYLCASSIGVSPLHFGNGTRLTVT.

The V and J genes are TRBV20-1 and TRBJ2-7; TRBD1 aligns across 7 bases. Per the germline V gene, CDR1 is DFQATT and CDR2 is SNEGSKA (reference sequence). The CDR3 sequence is 13 residues long. Trimming took 3 bases from V and 5 from J; bases not matched to a gene: 7. CDR3 sequence reads: CSARSFTGDEQYF. The CDR3 region has the DNA TGCAGTGCTAGGTCCTTCACAGGGGACGAGCAGTACTTC.

Written as DNA, the CDR3 is TGTGCCAGCAGCTCATACTCGGGGATTCCGAAAGAGACCCAGTACTTC. Translation gives CASSSYSGIPKETQYF. The chain couples TRBV11-2 to TRBJ2-5; D is possibly TRBD2 (5 bases). The CDR3 contains 16 residues. CDR1 SGHAT and CDR2 FQNNGV come from the germline V gene. Trimming left V 4 bases short and J 3 bases short, with 18 bases between.